Listed below are T cell receptor beta chains from one sample, sequenced in a study of T cell repertoires in aging, cancer and after chemotherapy. TCRdb passed the multiplex PCR reads through MiXCR, listing each CDR3 protein once. The table has fewer than 6,500 distinct CDR3 sequences, 27% seen once; the top ten hold almost 4%. Material for sequencing was blood. These receptors originate from a human donor in good health. The CDR3 runs from the conserved cysteine through the conserved F or W. Fields, in order: V gene, J gene, clone size, D gene, CDR3 protein, CDR3 DNA. D genes are given only for firm matches. A row's size may be missing; if present it is once, few, many or a size class.

TRBV19	TRBJ2-4	NA	NA	CATGSPGAKAKNIQYF	TGTGCCACAGGGAGCCCAGGGGCTAAGGCCAAAAACATTCAGTACTTC
TRBV4-2	TRBJ1-3	NA	NA	CASSQDQISVGLTRNTIYF	TGCGCCAGCAGCCAAGATCAGATAAGCGTCGGCCTCACGAGAAACACCATATATTTT
TRBV20-1	TRBJ2-7	NA	TRBD2	CSAFSLLAGDSYEQYF	TGCAGTGCTTTCTCCTTACTAGCGGGAGATTCCTACGAGCAGTACTTC
TRBV7-9	TRBJ1-2	medium-sized	NA	CASSLDGNYGYTF	TGTGCCAGCAGCTTAGACGGTAACTATGGCTACACCTTC
TRBV30	TRBJ2-7	medium-sized	NA	CAWSGLRDSYEQYF	TGTGCCTGGAGTGGTCTAAGGGATTCCTACGAGCAGTACTTC
TRBV12-3/TRBV12-4	TRBJ2-1	NA	NA	CASSSGTPFQFF	TGTGCCAGCAGTTCTGGGACACCGTTCCAGTTCTTC
TRBV30	TRBJ2-3	medium-sized	NA	CAWSVPTTDTQYF	TGTGCCTGGAGCGTCCCTACCACAGATACGCAGTATTTT
TRBV7-8	TRBJ2-3	few	NA	CASSPKRARTDTQYF	TGTGCCAGCAGCCCCAAGCGGGCTCGCACAGATACGCAGTATTTT
TRBV5-4	TRBJ2-1	NA	TRBD2	CASSFPGGSGNEQFF	TGTGCCAGCAGCTTCCCCGGCGGGAGCGGGAATGAGCAGTTCTTC
TRBV5-5	TRBJ2-1	NA	TRBD1	CASRRGTAYNEQFF	TGTGCCAGCAGGCGTGGGACAGCCTACAATGAGCAGTTCTTC
TRBV13	TRBJ2-1	few	TRBD2	CASSSSGLGYNEQFF	TGTGCCAGCAGCTCCTCGGGACTAGGGTACAATGAGCAGTTCTTC
TRBV18	TRBJ1-1	medium-sized	NA	CASSPQYSVSLSGAFF	TGTGCCAGCTCACCACAGTATTCGGTAAGCCTGTCGGGAGCTTTCTTT
TRBV27	TRBJ2-3	medium-sized	NA	CASSLKGGGTQYF	TGTGCCAGCAGTTTGAAAGGAGGGGGTACGCAGTATTTT
TRBV12-3/TRBV12-4	TRBJ2-3	few	NA	CASSPGASTDTQYF	TGTGCCAGCAGTCCGGGGGCTAGCACAGATACGCAGTATTTT
TRBV7-9	TRBJ1-2	medium-sized	NA	CASSLQQGGGYTF	TGTGCCAGCAGCTTACAACAGGGAGGTGGCTACACCTTC
TRBV10-3	TRBJ2-3	NA	TRBD2	CAISETTSGGDTQYF	TGTGCCATCAGTGAGACGACTAGCGGAGGCGATACGCAGTATTTT
TRBV24-1	TRBJ1-2	few	NA	CATSDLLDKNYGYTF	TGTGCCACCAGTGATTTGCTCGACAAGAACTATGGCTACACCTTC
TRBV10-1	TRBJ2-2	NA	TRBD1	CASSARQGANGELFF	TGCGCCAGCAGTGCAAGACAGGGGGCTAACGGGGAGCTGTTTTTT
TRBV6-1	TRBJ1-4	NA	NA	CASSALHNKKLFF	TGTGCCAGCAGTGCCCTCCATAATAAAAAACTGTTTTTT
TRBV6-5	TRBJ2-1	medium-sized	TRBD2	CARIGTSGTNEQFF	TGTGCCAGAATAGGGACTAGCGGAACCAATGAGCAGTTCTTC
TRBV6-1	TRBJ2-3	medium-sized	NA	CATGGTEELSATDTQYF	TGTGCCACCGGAGGGACAGAAGAGCTTAGCGCCACAGATACGCAGTATTTT
TRBV10-3	TRBJ1-5	once	TRBD1	CASGTGDINQPQHF	TGTGCCTCGGGGACAGGGGATATCAATCAGCCCCAGCATTTT
TRBV20-1	TRBJ2-1	NA	TRBD2	CSARDLLAVSYNEQFF	TGCAGTGCTAGAGATCTACTAGCGGTCTCCTACAATGAGCAGTTCTTC
TRBV24-1	TRBJ1-2	NA	NA	CATSDRRAEGGYGYTF	TGTGCCACCAGTGATCGTCGGGCAGAAGGGGGATATGGCTACACCTTC
TRBV6-1	TRBJ2-3	once	TRBD1	CASSVGQGADTQYF	TGTGCCAGCAGTGTCGGACAGGGGGCAGATACGCAGTATTTT
TRBV15	TRBJ2-5	NA	NA	CATSRRQDQETQYF	TGTGCCACCAGCCGTAGACAGGACCAAGAGACCCAGTACTTC
TRBV20-1	TRBJ2-1	few	TRBD2	CSAREVTSLNPGQFF	TGCAGTGCTAGAGAGGTGACTAGCTTAAACCCGGGGCAGTTCTTC
TRBV24-1	TRBJ1-2	medium-sized	TRBD1	CATSDRTGTNYGYTF	TGTGCCACCAGTGACCGGACAGGGACTAACTATGGCTACACCTTC
TRBV29-1	TRBJ1-2	NA	TRBD1	CSVVGMTGTNYTF	TGCAGCGTTGTGGGTATGACAGGGACGAACTACACCTTC
TRBV7-9	TRBJ2-1	medium-sized	TRBD1	CASSSFRDRGYDEQFF	TGTGCCAGCAGCTCATTCCGGGACAGGGGGTACGATGAGCAGTTCTTC
TRBV28	TRBJ2-7	medium-sized	NA	CASRQGTYEQYF	TGTGCCAGCAGGCAGGGAACCTACGAGCAGTACTTC
TRBV12-3/TRBV12-4	TRBJ1-1	medium-sized	NA	CASSLNLNTEAFF	TGTGCCAGCAGTTTAAATCTGAACACTGAAGCTTTCTTT